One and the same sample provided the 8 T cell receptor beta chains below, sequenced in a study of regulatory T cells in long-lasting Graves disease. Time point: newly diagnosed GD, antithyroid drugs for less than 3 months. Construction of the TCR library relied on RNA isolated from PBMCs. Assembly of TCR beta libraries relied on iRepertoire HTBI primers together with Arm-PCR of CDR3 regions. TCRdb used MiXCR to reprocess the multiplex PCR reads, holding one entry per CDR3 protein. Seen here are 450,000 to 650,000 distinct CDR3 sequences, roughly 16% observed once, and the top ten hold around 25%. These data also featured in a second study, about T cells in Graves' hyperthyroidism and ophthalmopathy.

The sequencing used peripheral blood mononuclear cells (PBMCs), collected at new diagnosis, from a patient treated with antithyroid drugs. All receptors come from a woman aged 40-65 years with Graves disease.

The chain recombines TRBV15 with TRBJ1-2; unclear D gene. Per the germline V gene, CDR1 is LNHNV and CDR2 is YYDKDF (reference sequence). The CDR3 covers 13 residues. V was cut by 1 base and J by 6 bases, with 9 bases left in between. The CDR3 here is CATSRARLDGYTF. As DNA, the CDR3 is TGTGCCACCAGCAGAGCGCGGTTGGATGGCTACACCTTC.

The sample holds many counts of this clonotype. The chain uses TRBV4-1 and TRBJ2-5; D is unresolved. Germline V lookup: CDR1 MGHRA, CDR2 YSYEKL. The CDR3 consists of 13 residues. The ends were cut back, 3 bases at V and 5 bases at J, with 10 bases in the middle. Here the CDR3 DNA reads TGCGCCAGCAGCCATCCCGGTGGCGAGACCCAGTACTTC. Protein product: CASSHPGGETQYF.

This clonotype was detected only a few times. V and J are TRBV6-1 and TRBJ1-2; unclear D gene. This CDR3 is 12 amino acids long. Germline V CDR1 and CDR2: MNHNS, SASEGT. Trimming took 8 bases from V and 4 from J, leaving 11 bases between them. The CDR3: CASGRAPYGYTF. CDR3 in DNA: TGTGCCAGCGGAAGGGCACCCTATGGCTACACCTTC.

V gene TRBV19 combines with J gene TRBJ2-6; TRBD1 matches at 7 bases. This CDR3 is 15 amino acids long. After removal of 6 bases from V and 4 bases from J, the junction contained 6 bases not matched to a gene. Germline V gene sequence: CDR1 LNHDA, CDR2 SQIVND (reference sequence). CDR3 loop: CASRTTGAGANVLTF. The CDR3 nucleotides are TGTGCCAGTAGAACAACAGGGGCCGGGGCCAACGTCCTGACTTTC. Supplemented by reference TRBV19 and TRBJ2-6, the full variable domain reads DGGITQSPKYLFRKEGQNVTLSCEQNLNHDAMYWYRQDPGQGLRLIYYSQIVNDFQKGDIAEGYSVSREKKESFPLTVTSAQKNPTAFYLCASRTTGAGANVLTFGAGSRLTVL.

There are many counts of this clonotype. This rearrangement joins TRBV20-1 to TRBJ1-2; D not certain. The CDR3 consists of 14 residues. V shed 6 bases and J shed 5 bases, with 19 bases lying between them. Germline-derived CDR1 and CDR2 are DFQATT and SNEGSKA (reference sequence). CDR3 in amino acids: CSARGRVDRYGYTF. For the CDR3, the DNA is TGCAGTGCGCGAGGAAGGGTCGATCGGTATGGCTACACCTTC.

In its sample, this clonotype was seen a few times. The CDR3 DNA follows: TGTGCCAGCAACCGGGGCAGTGGGGAAAAACTGTTTTTT. Residues: CASNRGSGEKLFF. The chain links TRBV2 to TRBJ1-4, with a weak D call TRBD1 (5 bases). The CDR3 loop spans 13 amino acids. Germline CDR1 and CDR2: SNHLY and FYNNEI. Trimming stripped 7 bases from V and 8 bases from J, with 14 bases between.

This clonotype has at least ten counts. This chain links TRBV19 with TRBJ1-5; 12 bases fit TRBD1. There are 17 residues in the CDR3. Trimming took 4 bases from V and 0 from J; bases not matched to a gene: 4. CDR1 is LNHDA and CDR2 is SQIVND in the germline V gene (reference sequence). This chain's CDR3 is CASSRDRGQDSNQPQHF. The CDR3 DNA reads TGTGCCAGTAGTAGGGACAGGGGGCAGGATAGCAATCAGCCCCAGCATTTT.

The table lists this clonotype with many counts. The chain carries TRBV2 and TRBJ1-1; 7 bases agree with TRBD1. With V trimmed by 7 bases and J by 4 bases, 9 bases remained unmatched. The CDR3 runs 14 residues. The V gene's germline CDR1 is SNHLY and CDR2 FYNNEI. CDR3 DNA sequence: TGTGCCAGCACCAGAAGGGGGCTGGGCACTGAAGCTTTCTTT. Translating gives CASTRRGLGTEAFF.